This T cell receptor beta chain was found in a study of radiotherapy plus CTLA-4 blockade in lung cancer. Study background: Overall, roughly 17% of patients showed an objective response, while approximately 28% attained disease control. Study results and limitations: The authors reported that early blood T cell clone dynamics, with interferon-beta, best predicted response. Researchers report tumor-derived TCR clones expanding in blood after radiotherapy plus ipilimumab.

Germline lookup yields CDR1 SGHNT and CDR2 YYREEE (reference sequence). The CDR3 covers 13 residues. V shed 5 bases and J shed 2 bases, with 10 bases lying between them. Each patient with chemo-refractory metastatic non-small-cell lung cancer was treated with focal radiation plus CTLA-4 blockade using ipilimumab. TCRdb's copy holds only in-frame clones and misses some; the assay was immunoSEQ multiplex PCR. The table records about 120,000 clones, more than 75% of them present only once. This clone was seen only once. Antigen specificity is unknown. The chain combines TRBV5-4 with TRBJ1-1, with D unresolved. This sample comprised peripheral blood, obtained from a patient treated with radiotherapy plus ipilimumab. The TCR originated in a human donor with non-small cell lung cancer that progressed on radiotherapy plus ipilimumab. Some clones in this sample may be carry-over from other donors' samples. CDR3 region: CASRSDGNTEAFF. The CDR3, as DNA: TGTGCCAGCAGATCTGACGGAAACACTGAAGCTTTCTTT.